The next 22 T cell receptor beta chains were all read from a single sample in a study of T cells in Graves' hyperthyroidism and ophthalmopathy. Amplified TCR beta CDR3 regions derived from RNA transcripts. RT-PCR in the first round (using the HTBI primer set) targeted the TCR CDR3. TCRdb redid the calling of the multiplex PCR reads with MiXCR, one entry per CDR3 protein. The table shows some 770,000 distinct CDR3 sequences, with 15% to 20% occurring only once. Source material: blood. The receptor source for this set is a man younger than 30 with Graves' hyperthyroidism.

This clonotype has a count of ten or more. CDR3 DNA: TGTGCCAGCTTACGGACAGGACCCTACGAGCAGTACTTC. Translated, it gives CASLRTGPYEQYF. The chain recombines TRBV7-9 with TRBJ2-7; 7 bases are a match to TRBD1. Germline V gene sequence: CDR1 SEHNR, CDR2 FQNEAQ (reference sequence). Trimming removed 8 bases from V and 2 bases from J; junction bases left unmatched: 6. CDR3 length: 13 residues.

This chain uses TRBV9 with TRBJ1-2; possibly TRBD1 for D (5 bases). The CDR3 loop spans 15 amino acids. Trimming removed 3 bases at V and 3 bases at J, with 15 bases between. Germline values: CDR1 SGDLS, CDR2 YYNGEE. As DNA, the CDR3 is TGTGCCAGCAGCGCGGGCGGTGGGGGGGACTATGGCTACACCTTC. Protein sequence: CASSAGGGGDYGYTF.

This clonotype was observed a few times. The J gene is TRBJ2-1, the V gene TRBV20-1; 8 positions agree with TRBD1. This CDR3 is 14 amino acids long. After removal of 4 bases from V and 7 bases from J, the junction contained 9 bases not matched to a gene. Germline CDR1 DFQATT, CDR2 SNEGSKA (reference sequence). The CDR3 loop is CSATQGEGWNEQFF. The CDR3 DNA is TGCAGTGCTACACAGGGGGAAGGGTGGAATGAGCAGTTCTTC.

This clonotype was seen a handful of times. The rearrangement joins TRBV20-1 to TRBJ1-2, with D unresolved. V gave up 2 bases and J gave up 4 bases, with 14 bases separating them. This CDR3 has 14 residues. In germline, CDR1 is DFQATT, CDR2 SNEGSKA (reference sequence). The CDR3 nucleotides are TGCAGTGCTAGATCGCGGGGTCCCCCCTATGGCTACACCTTC. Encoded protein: CSARSRGPPYGYTF.

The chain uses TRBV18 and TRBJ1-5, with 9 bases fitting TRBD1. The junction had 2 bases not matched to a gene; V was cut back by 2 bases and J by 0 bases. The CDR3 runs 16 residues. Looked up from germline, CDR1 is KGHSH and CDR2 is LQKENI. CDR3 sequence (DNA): TGTGCCAGCTCACCAGGGACAGGGTCTAGCAATCAGCCCCAGCATTTT. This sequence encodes CASSPGTGSSNQPQHF.

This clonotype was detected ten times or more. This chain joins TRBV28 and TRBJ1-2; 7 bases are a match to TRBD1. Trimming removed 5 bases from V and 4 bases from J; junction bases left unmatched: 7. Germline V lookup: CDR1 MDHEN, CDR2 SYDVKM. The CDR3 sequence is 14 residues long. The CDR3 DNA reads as TGTGCCAGCAGTCCCACGACAGGGACCTATGGCTACACCTTC. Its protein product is CASSPTTGTYGYTF.

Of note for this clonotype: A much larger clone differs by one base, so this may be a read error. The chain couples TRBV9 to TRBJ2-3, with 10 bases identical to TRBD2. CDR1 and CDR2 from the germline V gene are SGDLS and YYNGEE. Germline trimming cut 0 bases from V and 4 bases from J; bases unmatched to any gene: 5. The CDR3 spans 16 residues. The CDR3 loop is CASSVGETSGPDTQYF. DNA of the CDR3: TGTGCCAGCAGCGTAGGCGAGACTAGCGGGCCAGATACGCAGTATTTT.

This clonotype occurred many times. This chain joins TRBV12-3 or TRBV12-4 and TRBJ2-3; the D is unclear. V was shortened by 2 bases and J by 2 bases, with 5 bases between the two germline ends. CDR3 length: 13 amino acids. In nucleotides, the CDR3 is TGTGCCAGCAGTTTACTGGTCACAGATACGCAGTATTTT. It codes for CASSLLVTDTQYF.

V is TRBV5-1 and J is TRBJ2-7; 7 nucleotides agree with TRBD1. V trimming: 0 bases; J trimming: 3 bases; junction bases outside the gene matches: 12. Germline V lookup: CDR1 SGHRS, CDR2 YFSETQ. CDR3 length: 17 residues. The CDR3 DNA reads TGCGCCAGCAGCTTGGGCTTGGCACAGGGGCGCTTCTACGAGCAGTACTTC. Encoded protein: CASSLGLAQGRFYEQYF. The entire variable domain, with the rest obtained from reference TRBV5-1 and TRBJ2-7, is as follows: KAGVTQTPRYLIKTRGQQVTLSCSPISGHRSVSWYQQTPGQGLQFLFEYFSETQRNKGNFPGRFSGRQFSNSRSEMNVSTLELGDSALYLCASSLGLAQGRFYEQYFGPGTRLTVT.

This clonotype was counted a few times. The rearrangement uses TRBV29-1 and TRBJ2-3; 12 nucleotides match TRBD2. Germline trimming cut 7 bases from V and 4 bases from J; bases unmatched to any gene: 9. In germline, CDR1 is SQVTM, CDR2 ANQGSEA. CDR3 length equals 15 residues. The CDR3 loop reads CSARPSGRESDTQYF. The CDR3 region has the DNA TGCAGCGCCCGACCTAGCGGGAGGGAGTCAGATACGCAGTATTTT.

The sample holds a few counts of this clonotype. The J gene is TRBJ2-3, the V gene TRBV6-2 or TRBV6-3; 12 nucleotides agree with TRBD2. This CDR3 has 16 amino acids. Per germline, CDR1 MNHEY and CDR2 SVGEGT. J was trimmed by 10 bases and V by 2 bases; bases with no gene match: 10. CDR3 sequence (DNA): TGTGCCAGCAGTTACCGCTGGCTAGCGGGAGGGGACCCGCAGTATTTT. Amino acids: CASSYRWLAGGDPQYF.

CDR3: CSARDYLKADQPQHF. CDR3 DNA: TGCAGTGCTAGAGATTATTTAAAGGCGGATCAGCCCCAGCATTTT. The chain links TRBV20-1 to TRBJ1-5, with D unresolved. The CDR3 loop spans 15 amino acids. Trimming pared 0 bases from V and 5 bases from J, leaving 14 bases between. Germline CDR1 reads DFQATT; CDR2 reads SNEGSKA (reference sequence).

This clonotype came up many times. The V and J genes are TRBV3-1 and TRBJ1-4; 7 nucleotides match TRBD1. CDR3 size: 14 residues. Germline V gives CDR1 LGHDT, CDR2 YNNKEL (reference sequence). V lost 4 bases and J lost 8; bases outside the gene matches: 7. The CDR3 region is CASSPDREGEKLFF. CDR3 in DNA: TGTGCCAGCAGCCCCGACAGGGAAGGGGAAAAACTGTTTTTT.

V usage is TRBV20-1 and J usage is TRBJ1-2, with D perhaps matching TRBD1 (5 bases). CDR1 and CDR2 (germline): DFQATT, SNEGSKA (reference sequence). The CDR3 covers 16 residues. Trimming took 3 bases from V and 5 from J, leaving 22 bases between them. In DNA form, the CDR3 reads TGCAGTGCTAGCAGCGGAAAACTTACCTGGGGGTATGGCTACACCTTC. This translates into CSASSGKLTWGYGYTF.

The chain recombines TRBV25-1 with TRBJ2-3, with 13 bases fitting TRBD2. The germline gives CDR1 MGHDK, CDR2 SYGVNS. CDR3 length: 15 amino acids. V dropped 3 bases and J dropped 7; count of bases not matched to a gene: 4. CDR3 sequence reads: CASSDLGLAGNTQYF. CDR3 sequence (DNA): TGTGCCAGCAGTGACCTGGGACTAGCGGGAAATACGCAGTATTTT.

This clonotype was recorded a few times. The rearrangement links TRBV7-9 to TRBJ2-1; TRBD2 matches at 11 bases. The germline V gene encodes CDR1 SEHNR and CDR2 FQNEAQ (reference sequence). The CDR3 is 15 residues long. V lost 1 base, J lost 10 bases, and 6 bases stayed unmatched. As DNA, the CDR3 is TGTGCCAGCAGCTTAGGTAGCGGGAGGGCCTGGGAGCAGTTCTTC. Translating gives CASSLGSGRAWEQFF.

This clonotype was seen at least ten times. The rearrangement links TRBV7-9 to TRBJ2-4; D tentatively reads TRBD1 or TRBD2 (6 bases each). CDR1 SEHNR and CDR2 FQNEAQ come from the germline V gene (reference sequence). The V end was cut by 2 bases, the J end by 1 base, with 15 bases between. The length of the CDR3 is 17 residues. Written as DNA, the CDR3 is TGTGCCAGCAGCTTATTCCGGGGGCGCGAGGCCAAAAACATTCAGTACTTC. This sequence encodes CASSLFRGREAKNIQYF. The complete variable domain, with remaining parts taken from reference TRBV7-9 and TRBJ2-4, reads DTGVSQNPRHKITKRGQNVTFRCDPISEHNRLYWYRQTLGQGPEFLTYFQNEAQLEKSRLLSDRFSAERPKGSFSTLEIQRTEQGDSAMYLCASSLFRGREAKNIQYFGAGTRLSVL.

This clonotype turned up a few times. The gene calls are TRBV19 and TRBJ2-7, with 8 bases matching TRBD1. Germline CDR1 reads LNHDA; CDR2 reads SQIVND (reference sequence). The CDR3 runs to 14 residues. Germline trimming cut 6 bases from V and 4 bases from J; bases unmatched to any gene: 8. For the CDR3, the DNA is TGTGCCAGTAGAGGGCGAACAGGGGGATACGAGCAGTACTTC. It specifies CASRGRTGGYEQYF.

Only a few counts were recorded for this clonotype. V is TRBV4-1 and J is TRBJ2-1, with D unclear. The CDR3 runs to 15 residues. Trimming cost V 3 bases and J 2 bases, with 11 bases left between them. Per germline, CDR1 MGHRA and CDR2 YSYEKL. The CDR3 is CASSHGPGAYNEQFF. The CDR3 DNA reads TGCGCCAGCAGCCACGGACCTGGCGCCTACAATGAGCAGTTCTTC.

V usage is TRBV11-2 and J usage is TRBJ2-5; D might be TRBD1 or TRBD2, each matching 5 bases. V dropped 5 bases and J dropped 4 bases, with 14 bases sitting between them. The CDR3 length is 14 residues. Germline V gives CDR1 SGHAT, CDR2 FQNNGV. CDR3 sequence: CASSRDRSRETQYF. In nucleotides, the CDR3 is TGTGCCAGCAGCCGGGACCGGAGCAGAGAGACCCAGTACTTC.

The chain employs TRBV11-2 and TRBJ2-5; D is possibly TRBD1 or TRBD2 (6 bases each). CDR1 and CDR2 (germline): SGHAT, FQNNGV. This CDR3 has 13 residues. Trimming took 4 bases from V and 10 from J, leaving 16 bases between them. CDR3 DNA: TGTGCCAGCAGCTGGGGGGCCTCGGATAGCCAGTACTTC. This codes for CASSWGASDSQYF.

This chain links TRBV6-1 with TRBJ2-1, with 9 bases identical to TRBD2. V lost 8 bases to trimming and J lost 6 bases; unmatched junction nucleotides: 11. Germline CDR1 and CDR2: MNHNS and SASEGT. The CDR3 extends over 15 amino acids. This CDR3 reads CASSPLREGLNEQFF. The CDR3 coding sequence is TGTGCCAGCTCCCCCCTGCGGGAGGGCCTCAATGAGCAGTTCTTC.